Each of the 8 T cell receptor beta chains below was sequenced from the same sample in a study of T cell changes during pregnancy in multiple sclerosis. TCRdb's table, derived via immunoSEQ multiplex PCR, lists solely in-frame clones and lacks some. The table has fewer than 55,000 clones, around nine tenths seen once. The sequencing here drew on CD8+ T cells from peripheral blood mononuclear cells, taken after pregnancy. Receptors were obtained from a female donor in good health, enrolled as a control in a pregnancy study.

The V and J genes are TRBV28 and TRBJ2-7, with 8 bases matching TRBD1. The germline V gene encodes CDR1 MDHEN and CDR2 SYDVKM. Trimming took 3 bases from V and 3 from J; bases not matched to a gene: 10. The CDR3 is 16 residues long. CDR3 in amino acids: CASSLGPRQGYYEQYF. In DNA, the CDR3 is TGTGCCAGCAGTTTGGGGCCCCGACAGGGGTACTACGAGCAGTACTTC.

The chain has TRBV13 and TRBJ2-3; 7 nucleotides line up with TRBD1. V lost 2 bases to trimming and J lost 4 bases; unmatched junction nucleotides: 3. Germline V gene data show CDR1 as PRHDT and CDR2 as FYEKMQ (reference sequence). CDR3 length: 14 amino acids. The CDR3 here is CASSLPQGADTQYF. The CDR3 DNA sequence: TGTGCCAGCAGCTTACCTCAGGGGGCAGATACGCAGTATTTT.

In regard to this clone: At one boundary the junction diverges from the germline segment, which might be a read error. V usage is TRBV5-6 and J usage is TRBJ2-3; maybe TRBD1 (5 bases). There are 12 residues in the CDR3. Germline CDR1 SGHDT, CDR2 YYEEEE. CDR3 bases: TGTGCCAGCAGCCAGGACCCGACCAGGGCCGACTTT. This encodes CASSQDPTRADF.

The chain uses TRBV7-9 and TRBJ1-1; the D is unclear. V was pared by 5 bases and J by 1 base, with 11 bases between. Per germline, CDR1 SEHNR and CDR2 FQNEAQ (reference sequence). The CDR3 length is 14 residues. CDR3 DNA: TGTGCCAGCAGCCCCCTGGCGGGGAACACTGAAGCTTTCTTT. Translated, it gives CASSPLAGNTEAFF.

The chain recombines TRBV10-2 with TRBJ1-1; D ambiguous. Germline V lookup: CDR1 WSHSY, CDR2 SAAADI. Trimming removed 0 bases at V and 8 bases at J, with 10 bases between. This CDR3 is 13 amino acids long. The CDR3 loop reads CASSESIENEAFF. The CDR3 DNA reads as TGCGCCAGCAGTGAGTCAATAGAGAACGAAGCTTTCTTT.

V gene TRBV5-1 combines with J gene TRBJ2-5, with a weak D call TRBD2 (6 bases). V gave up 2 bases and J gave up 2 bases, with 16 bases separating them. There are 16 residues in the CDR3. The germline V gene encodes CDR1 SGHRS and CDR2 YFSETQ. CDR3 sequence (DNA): TGCGCCAGCAGCTTTGGGGCAGGAGGGCTTCAAGAGACCCAGTACTTC. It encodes CASSFGAGGLQETQYF. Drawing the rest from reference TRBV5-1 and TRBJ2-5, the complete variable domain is KAGVTQTPRYLIKTRGQQVTLSCSPISGHRSVSWYQQTPGQGLQFLFEYFSETQRNKGNFPGRFSGRQFSNSRSEMNVSTLELGDSALYLCASSFGAGGLQETQYFGPGTRLLVL.

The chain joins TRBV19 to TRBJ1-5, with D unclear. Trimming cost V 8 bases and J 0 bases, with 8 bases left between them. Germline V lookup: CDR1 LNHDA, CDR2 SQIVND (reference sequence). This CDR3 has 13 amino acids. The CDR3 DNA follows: TGTGCCAGTGGCCCGTATAGCAATCAGCCCCAGCATTTT. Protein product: CASGPYSNQPQHF.

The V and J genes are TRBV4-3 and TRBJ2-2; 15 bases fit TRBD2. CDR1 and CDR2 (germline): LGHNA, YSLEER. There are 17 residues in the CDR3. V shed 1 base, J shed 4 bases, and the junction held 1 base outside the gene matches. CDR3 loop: CASSQGTSGRGTGELFF. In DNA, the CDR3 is TGCGCCAGCAGCCAAGGGACTAGCGGGAGGGGCACCGGGGAGCTGTTTTTT.